This TCR beta chain was recovered during a study of shared clonotypes between healthy human individuals. Points on this clone: The target antigen is unknown.

Sequencing used immunoSEQ multiplex PCR; TCRdb keeps in-frame clones, though not all of them. In the table there are around 1.9 million clones, roughly 93% of which are singletons. Findings and caveats of the study: Naive subsets generally had larger estimated richness than memory subsets.

CD45RO-negative CD8 cells positively selected for CCR7 made up the naive population, which excluded terminally differentiated effector memory CD45RA+ cells. The sequencing sample was made of naive CD8+ T cells from PBMCs. The sequence came from a man aged 18 to 30 in good health. Some clones in this sample may be carry-over from other donors' samples.

The CDR3 DNA reads as TGTGCCAGCAGCGTAGCTACAGGGGACGGCAAGGAGGATGGCTACACCTTC. Residues: CASSVATGDGKEDGYTF. The chain couples TRBV9 to TRBJ1-2; 7 bases fit TRBD1. Germline-derived CDR1 and CDR2 are SGDLS and YYNGEE. The J segment lost 6 bases and the V segment lost 0 bases, leaving 14 bases of the junction unmatched. The CDR3 spans 17 residues.